These 21 T cell receptor beta chains originate from one sample sequenced in a study of cytomegalovirus exposure and HLA in healthy donors. PCR employed 60 Vbeta and 13 Jbeta primers. TCRdb keeps only in-frame clones here, not all; method: immunoSEQ multiplex PCR. The table includes some 100,000 clones, around 81% detected once. Sequencing was done on a sample of PBMCs. The receptor source for this set is a woman aged 30 to 39 in good health and CMV-seronegative.

This chain links TRBV4-2 with TRBJ2-3; TRBD1 aligns across 7 bases. The trim removed 1 base at V and 4 bases at J, leaving 8 bases unmatched. Germline V gene lookup returns CDR1 LGHNA and CDR2 YNFKEQ. This CDR3 has 16 amino acids. The CDR3 region has the DNA TGTGCCAGCAGCCAAGGGGGACAGACTCTTTCAGATACGCAGTATTTT. It yields the protein CASSQGGQTLSDTQYF.

This clone was recorded a few times. The genes are TRBV27 and TRBJ2-7; TRBD1 matches 8 bases. Germline lookup yields CDR1 MNHEY and CDR2 SMNVEV (reference sequence). The CDR3 is 16 residues long. V lost 1 base to trimming and J lost 0 bases; unmatched junction nucleotides: 5. The CDR3 DNA is TGTGCCAGCAGTTTATTCCGCCAGGGGGCCTCCTACGAGCAGTACTTC. Translating it yields CASSLFRQGASYEQYF.

This chain uses TRBV18 with TRBJ2-7; TRBD1 might be the D (5 bases). The V gene lost 3 bases and the J gene lost 6 bases, with 12 bases spanning the gap. The length of the CDR3 is 13 residues. From germline, CDR1 is KGHSH and CDR2 LQKENI. CDR3 coding DNA: TGTGCCAGCTCACCGGGATCAGGGTTCGAGCAGTACTTC. This gives the protein CASSPGSGFEQYF.

This clone occurred once. J is TRBJ2-4 and V is TRBV6-4; D is perhaps TRBD2 (6 bases). This CDR3 region has 16 residues. V dropped 4 bases and J dropped 6 bases, with 19 bases sitting between them. Germline CDR1 is MRHNA and CDR2 is SNTAGT. The CDR3 sequence is CASSATGAAGGNIQYF. The CDR3 nucleotides read TGTGCCAGCAGTGCTACCGGGGCGGCCGGGGGAAACATTCAGTACTTC.

The CDR3 region is CASSFPFRETQYF. CDR3 DNA sequence: TGTGCCAGCAGCTTTCCCTTTCGTGAGACCCAGTACTTC. This chain connects TRBV7-2 to TRBJ2-5; D call uncertain. Trimming pared 3 bases from V and 5 bases from J, leaving 10 bases between. The CDR3 contains 13 residues. CDR1 and CDR2 (germline): SGHTA, FQGNSA.

Comment on this clone: The identical CDR3 is also encoded by other nucleotide sequences in the sample. The rearrangement joins TRBV5-1 to TRBJ1-1; 7 nucleotides match TRBD1. CDR3 length equals 18 residues. CDR1 and CDR2 from the germline V gene are SGHRS and YFSETQ. Unmatched junction bases numbered 17, after V lost 0 bases and J lost 6 bases. This chain's CDR3 is CASSLAGAGGSNSAEAFF. The DNA of the CDR3 is TGCGCCAGCAGCTTGGCCGGGGCAGGGGGGAGCAATAGTGCTGAAGCTTTCTTT. Together with reference TRBV5-1 and TRBJ1-1, the CDR3 gives the full variable domain: KAGVTQTPRYLIKTRGQQVTLSCSPISGHRSVSWYQQTPGQGLQFLFEYFSETQRNKGNFPGRFSGRQFSNSRSEMNVSTLELGDSALYLCASSLAGAGGSNSAEAFFGQGTRLTVV.

V is TRBV12-5 and J is TRBJ2-5, with 7 bases matching TRBD2. Trimming took 6 bases from V and 2 from J; bases not matched to a gene: 18. This CDR3 region has 18 residues. Germline values: CDR1 LGHNT, CDR2 FRNRAP. The CDR3: CASGRGLDLAELQETQYF. DNA for the CDR3: TGTGCTAGTGGCCGCGGGCTCGATCTAGCGGAGCTACAAGAGACCCAGTACTTC.

The J gene is TRBJ2-3, the V gene TRBV6-1; no clear D gene. Germline V gives CDR1 MNHNS, CDR2 SASEGT. This CDR3 is 14 amino acids long. Trimming stripped 1 base from V and 5 bases from J, with 10 bases between. The CDR3, as DNA: TGTGCCAGCAGTGAAGATGGAGCGATAGATACGCAGTATTTT. Translated, it gives CASSEDGAIDTQYF.

The V and J genes are TRBV7-8 and TRBJ1-5; TRBD1 is a possible D gene (5 bases). The germline CDR1 and CDR2 sequences are SGHVS and FQNEAQ. This CDR3 contains 19 residues. V shed 5 bases and J shed 2 bases, with 25 bases lying between them. The CDR3 here is CASSHDSHSTREGNQPQHF. In DNA form, the CDR3 reads TGTGCCAGCAGCCATGACAGCCATTCGACCAGGGAGGGCAATCAGCCCCAGCATTTT. The entire variable domain, with the rest obtained from reference TRBV7-8 and TRBJ1-5, is as follows: GAGVSQSPRYKVAKRGQDVALRCDPISGHVSLFWYQQALGQGPEFLTYFQNEAQLDKSGLPSDRFFAERPEGSVSTLKIQRTQQEDSAVYLCASSHDSHSTREGNQPQHFGDGTRLSIL.

This chain connects TRBV28 to TRBJ1-4, with D perhaps matching TRBD1 (5 bases). V gave up 7 bases and J gave up 8 bases, with 11 bases separating them. This CDR3 is 12 amino acids long. CDR1 and CDR2 from the germline V gene are MDHEN and SYDVKM. The CDR3 reads CASTGSREKLFF. Written as DNA, the CDR3 is TGTGCCAGCACAGGGTCTAGGGAAAAACTGTTTTTT.

The chain combines TRBV11-3 with TRBJ2-3, with D possibly being TRBD2 (6 bases). The V gene's germline CDR1 is SGHNT and CDR2 YENEEA. The CDR3 loop spans 14 amino acids. V lost 5 bases to trimming and J lost 5 bases, with 14 bases between them. The CDR3 reads CASSRPGEGDTQYF. As DNA, the CDR3 is TGTGCCAGCAGCCGACCGGGAGAGGGAGATACGCAGTATTTT.

The chain carries TRBV7-2 and TRBJ1-6, with D perhaps matching TRBD1 (6 bases). The CDR3 is 13 residues long. CDR1 is SGHTA and CDR2 is FQGNSA in the germline V gene. Trimming cost V 6 bases and J 15 bases, with 18 bases left between them. In DNA, the CDR3 is TGTGCCAGCAGACTACAGGGTAGCGAGGTCCTCCACTTT. This encodes CASRLQGSEVLHF.

The chain links TRBV27 to TRBJ2-7, with D tentatively TRBD2 (6 bases). The CDR3 is made up of 14 amino acids. Germline loops: CDR1 MNHEY, CDR2 SMNVEV (reference sequence). The V end lost 10 bases, the J end lost 2 bases, and 18 bases lay between the germline ends. In nucleotides, the CDR3 is TGTGCCACCTTCGGCGGGGCAACACCCTACGAGCAGTACTTC. Translated: CATFGGATPYEQYF.

The gene calls are TRBV4-1 and TRBJ1-2; 7 nucleotides line up with TRBD1. Germline V gene sequence: CDR1 MGHRA, CDR2 YSYEKL. This CDR3 region has 16 residues. V was clipped by 1 base and J by 4 bases; unmatched bases: 9. CDR3 coding DNA: TGCGCCAGCAGCCAAGGGCTAAGGGACAGCCCCTATGGCTACACCTTC. Its protein is CASSQGLRDSPYGYTF.

The gene calls are TRBV2 and TRBJ1-3; D perhaps matches TRBD1 (6 bases). CDR3 size: 13 residues. Deletions cut 3 bases from V and 7 bases from J, with 10 bases between. Looked up from germline, CDR1 is SNHLY and CDR2 is FYNNEI. The CDR3 DNA reads as TGTGCCAGCAGTGAGGCAGGGGTGAACACCATATATTTT. Its translation: CASSEAGVNTIYF.

The V and J genes are TRBV19 and TRBJ2-3; 7 bases are a match to TRBD1. Unmatched junction bases numbered 9, after V lost 4 bases and J lost 2 bases. CDR3 length: 16 amino acids. Germline V gives CDR1 LNHDA, CDR2 SQIVND (reference sequence). CDR3 residues: CASSRGDSLPTDTQYF. The DNA for the CDR3 is TGTGCCAGTAGTAGAGGGGACAGCCTCCCCACAGATACGCAGTATTTT.

The chain carries TRBV27 and TRBJ2-3; 7 positions match TRBD2. The CDR3 spans 16 residues. V gave up 1 base and J gave up 0 bases; unmatched junction bases: 4. Germline loops: CDR1 MNHEY, CDR2 SMNVEV (reference sequence). In nucleotides, the CDR3 is TGTGCCAGCAGTTTATTTAGCGGGTCTAGCACAGATACGCAGTATTTT. Protein product: CASSLFSGSSTDTQYF.

The genes are TRBV6-5 and TRBJ2-7; a possible D gene is TRBD2 (7 bases). Germline V gene lookup returns CDR1 MNHEY and CDR2 SVGAGI. The CDR3 extends over 15 amino acids. V lost 7 bases and J lost 6, with 22 bases in between. The DNA of the CDR3 is TGTGCCAGCACTAGGGGGGGTGGGACCCCCACCGAGCAGTACTTC. Encoded protein: CASTRGGGTPTEQYF.

The rearrangement joins TRBV7-8 to TRBJ2-7, with 11 nucleotides matching TRBD2. This CDR3 has 16 residues. Germline V gene data show CDR1 as SGHVS and CDR2 as FQNEAQ. V was clipped by 1 base and J by 2 bases; unmatched bases: 4. CDR3 nucleotide sequence: TGTGCCAGCAGCTTAGGGGGGACTAGCGGAACCTACGAGCAGTACTTC. Translated: CASSLGGTSGTYEQYF.

The J gene is TRBJ1-4, the V gene TRBV19, with D perhaps TRBD1 (6 bases). CDR3 length: 13 residues. Germline V CDR1 and CDR2: LNHDA, SQIVND (reference sequence). V was cut by 10 bases and J by 8 bases, with 17 bases left in between. CDR3 DNA: TGTGCCACCCGAAGGGGGGGCGGGGAAAAACTGTTTTTT. It is translated as CATRRGGGEKLFF.

This clone was found once. The rearrangement uses TRBV7-9 and TRBJ2-1; tentatively, D is TRBD2 (6 bases). Trimming shortened V by 11 bases and J by 5 bases, and 19 bases separated the two germline ends. There are 14 residues in the CDR3. Germline V lookup: CDR1 SEHNR, CDR2 FQNEAQ (reference sequence). CDR3 in DNA: TGTGCCGGCTCTTCCGGGACTCTTGACAATGAGCAGTTCTTC. This translates into CAGSSGTLDNEQFF.